The present T cell receptor (beta chain) was sequenced within a study of shared clonotypes between healthy human individuals. The ends were cut back, 1 base at V and 5 bases at J, with 14 bases in the middle. The CDR3 extends over 15 amino acids. Germline V gives CDR1 KGHSH, CDR2 LQKENI. TCRdb keeps only in-frame clones here, not all; method: immunoSEQ multiplex PCR. This table holds more than 450,000 clones, 75% to 85% found once. Donors comprised healthy HIV-negative adults lacking recent acute infections or vaccinations. This sequence joins TRBV18 and TRBJ1-2, with D unclear. This TCR was recovered from a woman in her thirties or forties in good health. Some clones in this sample may be carry-over from other donors' samples. Sequencing was performed on PBMCs. The CDR3 sequence is CASSPQITAPYGYTF. The CDR3 nucleotides are TGTGCCAGCTCACCACAGATTACGGCCCCATATGGCTACACCTTC.